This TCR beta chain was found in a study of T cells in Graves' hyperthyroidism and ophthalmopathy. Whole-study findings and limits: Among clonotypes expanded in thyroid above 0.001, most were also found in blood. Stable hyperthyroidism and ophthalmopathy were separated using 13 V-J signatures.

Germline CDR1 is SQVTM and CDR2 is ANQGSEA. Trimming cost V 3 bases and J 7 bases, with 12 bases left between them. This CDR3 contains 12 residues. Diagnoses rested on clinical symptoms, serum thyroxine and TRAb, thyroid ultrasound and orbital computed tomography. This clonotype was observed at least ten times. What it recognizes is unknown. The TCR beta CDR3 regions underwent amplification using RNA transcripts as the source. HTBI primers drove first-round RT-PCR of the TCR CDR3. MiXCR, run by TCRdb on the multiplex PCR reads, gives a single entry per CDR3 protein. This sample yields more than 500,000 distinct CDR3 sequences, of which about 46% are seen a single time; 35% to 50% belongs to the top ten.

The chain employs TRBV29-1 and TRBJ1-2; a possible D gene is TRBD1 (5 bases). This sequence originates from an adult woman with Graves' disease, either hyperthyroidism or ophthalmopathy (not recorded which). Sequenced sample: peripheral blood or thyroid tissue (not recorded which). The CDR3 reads CSVEAPRGGYTF. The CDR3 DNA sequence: TGCAGCGTTGAGGCCCCGAGGGGTGGCTACACCTTC.